This TCR beta chain was obtained from a study of cytomegalovirus exposure and HLA in healthy donors. Whole-study results and caveats: Trimming of TCR beta V- and J-genes showed a link, identified in a later analysis, to a missense DCLRE1C variant. There were several of the most significant clusters that appeared linked to common viral pathogens in a later analysis. The study listed some 160 cytomegalovirus-associated TCR beta chains.

The PCR had 60 Vbeta and 13 Jbeta primers. In the original analysis: A follow-up analysis tallied 65 million to 80 million unique TCR beta chains, some 9.9 million shared. Sequencing was performed with immunoSEQ multiplex PCR; in TCRdb, only in-frame clones are kept and a portion is missing. The DNA gave D and trimming, while V, J and clone size come from that table. Found here are 98,000 or so clones, more than 65% of them singletons; the top ten hold roughly 8.4%. On this clone itself: Its antigen is unknown.

Germline V CDR1 and CDR2: SGDLS, YYNGEE. The CDR3 runs to 15 residues. The V end was cut by 0 bases, the J end by 7 bases, with 14 bases between. This TCR derives from a human donor in good health. Sequences were obtained from PBMCs. This chain connects TRBV9 to TRBJ2-1, with D possibly matching TRBD2 (5 bases). DNA of the CDR3: TGTGCCAGCAGCGTAGAGGCGATAGCGAAGAATGAGCAGTTCTTC. Protein sequence: CASSVEAIAKNEQFF.